This entry lists 3 T cell receptor beta chains sequenced from one sample in a study of tumor and adjacent non-tumor tissue in lung cancer. No cell sorting was done before RNA was extracted from the tissue. Distant lung tissue was collected more than 3 cm away from the tumor edge. TCRbeta libraries were built with three rounds of nested PCR, modified from ARM-PCR. Each CDR3 protein is one row after TCRdb ran MiXCR on the multiplex PCR reads. The table has about 86,000 distinct CDR3 sequences, around 76% seen once; the top ten hold 20% to 25%. The sample comprised distant non-tumor lung tissue. These receptors all stem from a woman aged 50 to 60 with non-small cell lung cancer.

This clonotype has at least ten counts. This rearrangement joins TRBV7-8 to TRBJ2-1, with 9 bases that match TRBD1. V shed 5 bases and J 5 bases; nucleotides not matched to a gene: 4. The CDR3 extends over 14 amino acids. Germline V CDR1 and CDR2: SGHVS, FQNEAQ. The CDR3 nucleotides read TGTGCCAGCAGCGCCGGGACAGGGAACAATGAGCAGTTCTTC. The encoded protein is CASSAGTGNNEQFF.

This clonotype was seen only a few times. The chain is built from TRBV5-1 and TRBJ2-3, with D possibly TRBD2 on 5 matching bases. Germline CDR1 and CDR2: SGHRS and YFSETQ. CDR3 length: 19 residues. Trimming cost V 3 bases and J 0 bases, with 23 bases left between them. The CDR3 is CASSSPGSRMALSTDTQYF. The CDR3 bases are TGCGCCAGCAGCTCCCCGGGAAGCAGGATGGCCCTAAGCACAGATACGCAGTATTTT.

Concerning this clonotype itself: A read error may explain this, as a much larger clone is one base away. V usage is TRBV5-1 and J usage is TRBJ2-5, with 14 bases matching TRBD2. Losses at the gene ends were 2 bases for V and 4 bases for J; bases not matched to a gene: 4. Germline V gene data show CDR1 as SGHRS and CDR2 as YFSETQ. This CDR3 has 16 amino acids. The CDR3 is CASSFGLAGGVETQYF. The CDR3 DNA is TGCGCCAGCAGCTTCGGACTAGCGGGAGGAGTAGAGACCCAGTACTTC. Supplemented by reference TRBV5-1 and TRBJ2-5, the full variable domain reads KAGVTQTPRYLIKTRGQQVTLSCSPISGHRSVSWYQQTPGQGLQFLFEYFSETQRNKGNFPGRFSGRQFSNSRSEMNVSTLELGDSALYLCASSFGLAGGVETQYFGPGTRLLVL.